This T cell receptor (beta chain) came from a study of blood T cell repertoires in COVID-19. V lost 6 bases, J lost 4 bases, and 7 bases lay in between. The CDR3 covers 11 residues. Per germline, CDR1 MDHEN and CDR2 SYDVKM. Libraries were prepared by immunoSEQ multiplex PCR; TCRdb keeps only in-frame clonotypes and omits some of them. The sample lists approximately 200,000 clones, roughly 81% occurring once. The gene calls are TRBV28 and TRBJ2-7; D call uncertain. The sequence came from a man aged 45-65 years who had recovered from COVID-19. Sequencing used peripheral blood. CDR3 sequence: CASRYRYEQYF. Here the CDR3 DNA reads TGTGCCAGCAGGTATAGATACGAGCAGTACTTC.